Below are 23 T cell receptor beta chains sequenced from a single sample in a study of cytomegalovirus exposure and HLA in healthy donors. PCR involved 60 Vbeta and 13 Jbeta primers. Only in-frame clones appear in the TCRdb table, and some are missing; sequencing was by immunoSEQ multiplex PCR. The sample includes about 150,000 clones, 84% of them seen just once. The sample comprised PBMCs. All receptors come from a girl between 10 and 17 years old in good health and CMV-seropositive.

V and J are TRBV10-1 and TRBJ1-4, with D hard to call. This CDR3 contains 14 residues. Trimming took 6 bases from V and 7 from J, leaving 15 bases between them. The germline CDR1 and CDR2 sequences are WNHNN and SYGVQD (reference sequence). The chain's CDR3 is CASSSGRLGEKLFF. DNA of the CDR3: TGCGCCAGCAGCTCAGGCAGGCTCGGTGAAAAACTGTTTTTT.

The chain recombines TRBV7-3 with TRBJ2-1; 7 bases match TRBD1. Germline CDR1 reads SGHTA; CDR2 reads FQGTGA. This CDR3 has 16 residues. Trimming cost V 1 base and J 7 bases; bases outside gene matches: 10. The CDR3 region is CASSLISGTDNNEQFF. The DNA of the CDR3 is TGTGCCAGCAGCTTAATATCAGGGACAGATAATAATGAGCAGTTCTTC.

This chain connects TRBV27 to TRBJ1-5; D call uncertain. This CDR3 has 15 amino acids. The V end was cut by 5 bases, the J end by 4 bases, with 15 bases between. Per germline, CDR1 MNHEY and CDR2 SMNVEV (reference sequence). For the CDR3, the DNA is TGTGCCAGCAGTCTGCACGACGGAGTAAATCAGCCCCAGCATTTT. Translated: CASSLHDGVNQPQHF.

For the CDR3, the DNA is TGTGCCAGCAGTGGGGGAGGTTATAATTCACCCCTCCACTTT. Amino acids: CASSGGGYNSPLHF. V and J are TRBV6-1 and TRBJ1-6; D gene ambiguous. Germline assignment: CDR1 MNHNS and CDR2 SASEGT. This CDR3 comprises 14 residues. V was pared by 4 bases and J by 4 bases, with 8 bases between.

The chain combines TRBV5-1 with TRBJ2-5, with D maybe TRBD2 (6 bases). V lost 4 bases, J lost 2 bases, and 15 bases lay in between. The CDR3 spans 15 residues. Germline V gives CDR1 SGHRS, CDR2 YFSETQ. CDR3 amino acids: CASSPGGLSQETQYF. The CDR3, as DNA: TGCGCCAGCAGCCCCGGGGGACTGTCTCAAGAGACCCAGTACTTC.

This chain uses TRBV4-1 with TRBJ2-5; 14 nucleotides agree with TRBD2. After removal of 4 bases from V and 0 bases from J, the junction contained 1 base not matched to a gene. The CDR3 extends over 16 amino acids. The germline V gene encodes CDR1 MGHRA and CDR2 YSYEKL. DNA of the CDR3: TGCGCCAGCAGCCTGACTAGCGGGGGGGACCAAGAGACCCAGTACTTC. Residues: CASSLTSGGDQETQYF.

V gene TRBV7-9 combines with J gene TRBJ1-1; 10 nucleotides match TRBD1. This CDR3 is 15 amino acids long. Germline CDR1 reads SEHNR; CDR2 reads FQNEAQ (reference sequence). V was pared by 3 bases and J by 10 bases, with 11 bases of the junction left unmatched. The CDR3: CASSFQGTGVSAAFF. The CDR3 DNA sequence: TGTGCCAGCAGCTTCCAAGGGACAGGGGTATCCGCAGCTTTCTTT.

V usage is TRBV7-2 and J usage is TRBJ1-2; 7 nucleotides match TRBD1. The CDR3 consists of 17 residues. V was pared by 5 bases and J by 4 bases, with 16 bases of the junction left unmatched. Germline CDR1 SGHTA, CDR2 FQGNSA. This CDR3 reads CASSLDRALRGFYGYTF. The CDR3 coding sequence is TGTGCCAGCAGCCTCGACAGGGCTTTGAGGGGATTCTATGGCTACACCTTC.

This clone was seen a single time. The V call is TRBV6-6, the J call TRBJ1-2; 9 nucleotides align to TRBD1. Losses at the gene ends were 5 bases for V and 9 bases for J; bases not matched to a gene: 7. The CDR3 consists of 13 residues. Germline-derived CDR1 and CDR2 are MNHNY and SVGAGI (reference sequence). CDR3 in DNA: TGTGCCAGCAGTACAGGGACAGGGACCAGCTACACCTTC. Encoded protein: CASSTGTGTSYTF.

The chain carries TRBV28 and TRBJ2-5; tentative D call: TRBD1 (6 bases). The CDR3 spans 14 residues. V lost 6 bases, J lost 5 bases, and 16 bases lay in between. Germline CDR1 reads MDHEN; CDR2 reads SYDVKM. CDR3 amino acids: CASSIGQPEETQYF. The DNA of the CDR3 is TGTGCCAGCAGCATCGGACAGCCTGAGGAGACCCAGTACTTC.

The chain is built from TRBV13 and TRBJ1-2; 8 positions match TRBD1. Germline lookup yields CDR1 PRHDT and CDR2 FYEKMQ (reference sequence). The CDR3 loop spans 14 amino acids. Trimming removed 5 bases from V and 7 bases from J; junction bases left unmatched: 9. The CDR3 bases are TGTGCCAGCAGCGCAGGGGGCGCGGTACGTGGCTACACCTTC. Translation gives CASSAGGAVRGYTF.

The genes are TRBV27 and TRBJ1-1; D may be TRBD1 (6 bases). Trimming took off 2 bases at V and 5 bases at J, with 12 bases between the two ends. Looked up from germline, CDR1 is MNHEY and CDR2 is SMNVEV (reference sequence). The CDR3 covers 14 residues. CDR3 sequence (DNA): TGTGCCAGCAGTTTAACCCAGGGGCGGACTGAAGCTTTCTTT. Its protein product is CASSLTQGRTEAFF.

The chain joins TRBV5-1 to TRBJ2-3, with a weak D call TRBD2 (6 bases). The CDR3 is 16 amino acids. From germline, CDR1 is SGHRS and CDR2 YFSETQ. The germline V and J ends were trimmed by 0 bases and 1 base, with 12 bases remaining between them. CDR3 coding DNA: TGCGCCAGCAGCTTGGTGGAGGGGATAGGCACAGATACGCAGTATTTT. It is translated as CASSLVEGIGTDTQYF.

CDR3 nucleotide sequence: TGCGCCAGCAGCTTGGGACTAGCGGGGGCCGTATACAATGAGCAGTTCTTC. Translation gives CASSLGLAGAVYNEQFF. The chain is built from TRBV5-1 and TRBJ2-1; 12 bases are a match to TRBD2. Per the germline V gene, CDR1 is SGHRS and CDR2 is YFSETQ. The CDR3 has 17 amino acids. J gave up 4 bases and V 0 bases, and 5 bases lay outside the gene matches.

The J gene is TRBJ1-4, the V gene TRBV29-1; 7 bases map to TRBD1. V trimming: 6 bases; J trimming: 4 bases; junction bases outside the gene matches: 2. Looked up from germline, CDR1 is SQVTM and CDR2 is ANQGSEA. CDR3 length: 12 residues. The CDR3: CSVGQHNEKLFF. DNA of the CDR3: TGCAGCGTGGGACAGCATAATGAAAAACTGTTTTTT.

The chain links TRBV7-9 to TRBJ2-7, with 10 bases identical to TRBD2. V lost 4 bases, J lost 3 bases, and 15 bases stayed unmatched. Germline CDR1 reads SEHNR; CDR2 reads FQNEAQ (reference sequence). This CDR3 has 18 amino acids. For the CDR3, the DNA is TGTGCCAGCAGCTGGGCCCAGGGAGCGGGGGGGGTACTCTACGAGCAGTACTTC. Protein: CASSWAQGAGGVLYEQYF.

The CDR3 DNA follows: TGTGCCAGCAGCTTAGAATGGCTGGGGGGAGATACGCAGTATTTT. Protein sequence: CASSLEWLGGDTQYF. The V and J genes are TRBV13 and TRBJ2-3, with D possibly TRBD2 on 6 matching bases. The germline V gene encodes CDR1 PRHDT and CDR2 FYEKMQ (reference sequence). V lost 1 base to trimming and J lost 5 bases, with 13 bases between them. The CDR3 is made up of 15 amino acids.

J is TRBJ2-6 and V is TRBV27; D not certain. The CDR3 length is 14 residues. Trimming took 6 bases from V and 3 from J, leaving 9 bases between them. Germline-derived CDR1 and CDR2 are MNHEY and SMNVEV (reference sequence). The CDR3 sequence: CASRRSHGANVLTF. For the CDR3, the DNA is TGTGCCAGCAGGAGGTCCCATGGGGCCAACGTCCTGACTTTC.

The chain recombines TRBV5-1 with TRBJ2-7, with D possibly TRBD1 on 6 matching bases. This CDR3 has 15 amino acids. CDR1 is SGHRS, CDR2 YFSETQ, per germline. The V gene lost 0 bases and the J gene lost 3 bases, with 13 bases spanning the gap. The CDR3 bases are TGCGCCAGCAGCTTGGCCCCCAGGGGAGACTACGAGCAGTACTTC. Amino acid sequence: CASSLAPRGDYEQYF.

This chain connects TRBV6-4 to TRBJ2-1; 9 bases agree with TRBD2. This CDR3 comprises 15 residues. Germline CDR1 reads MRHNA; CDR2 reads SNTAGT. V dropped 2 bases and J dropped 4; count of bases not matched to a gene: 3. CDR3 protein: CASSDGAGGYNEQFF. The CDR3 region has the DNA TGTGCCAGCAGTGACGGGGCGGGGGGGTACAATGAGCAGTTCTTC.

This rearrangement joins TRBV13 to TRBJ1-3; 9 bases are shared with TRBD1. Germline V gene sequence: CDR1 PRHDT, CDR2 FYEKMQ (reference sequence). V shed 3 bases, J shed 0 bases, and the junction held 18 bases outside the gene matches. This CDR3 spans 21 amino acids. CDR3 bases: TGTGCCAGCAGCTTCGGAAGCCAAAGGGACAGGGTTTCAAACTCTGGAAACACCATATATTTT. It yields the protein CASSFGSQRDRVSNSGNTIYF. The full variable domain, its missing parts supplied by reference TRBV13 and TRBJ1-3, is AAGVIQSPRHLIKEKRETATLKCYPIPRHDTVYWYQQGPGQDPQFLISFYEKMQSDKGSIPDRFSAQQFSDYHSELNMSSLELGDSALYFCASSFGSQRDRVSNSGNTIYFGEGSWLTVV.

This sequence joins TRBV2 and TRBJ1-1; TRBD1 is a possible D gene (5 bases). Germline CDR1 SNHLY, CDR2 FYNNEI. The CDR3 loop spans 14 amino acids. The germline V and J ends were trimmed by 2 bases and 4 bases, with 11 bases remaining between them. DNA of the CDR3: TGTGCCAGCAGTGAACCAGGGCGTGGCACTGAAGCTTTCTTT. Translating gives CASSEPGRGTEAFF.

This clone came up a few times. The junction does not match germline at one end; this may be a read error. V gene TRBV7-7 combines with J gene TRBJ2-1; TRBD2 aligns across 8 bases. The length of the CDR3 is 13 residues. Germline V gene data show CDR1 as SSHAT and CDR2 as FNYEAQ (reference sequence). The CDR3 DNA reads as TGTGCTAGCAGCGACGGACTAGCAGATGAGCAGTTCTTC. Its protein is CASSDGLADEQFF.